The TCR beta chain under discussion was sequenced for a study of T cell repertoires in cytomegalovirus infection (dated by TCRdb to about 2019). Regarding the complete study: Because public TCR beta signatures pointed to carriage of CMV infection together with the matching HLA type, the HLA type of each donor mattered for the analysis.

Concerning this clonotype: The antigen it binds to is not known. Per-base qualities were not stored, and no clone one base away is much larger.

On the study overall, not on this receptor specifically: The ex vivo response was dominated by HLA-C-restricted CMV-specific TCR beta clonotypes, and the single most frequent clonotype in two of eight donors was supplied by these HLA-C-restricted clonotypes. Carriers of CMV infection plus the relevant HLA type were discriminated by the cumulative frequency of public TCR beta family members in the study cohort and in an independent approximately 340-donor cohort.

The run used an Illumina HiSeq 1500. TCRdb reprocessed the public reads (quality trimming at Q25 with fastp, clone calling with MiXCR) and kept in-frame beta chains. One record per CDR3 amino acid sequence lists the most common genes and DNA. In this sample the table shows about 330,000 distinct CDR3 sequences, more than 8% of which occur a single time. Of the sample, over 3.5% falls within the top ten clones. Trimming accounts for 1 base at V and 1 base at J, while the number of junction bases matched to no gene is 4. The CDR3 numbers 16 residues from cysteine through phenylalanine. The retained sequence is limited to the CDR3, 48 bases, with the frame set at the first base. According to the germline V gene, CDR1 reads LGHNA and CDR2 reads YSLEER.

What was sequenced was PBMCs. The sequence came from a human donor in good health (CMV status not recorded). Some clones in this sample may be carry-over from other donors' samples. Recombination joined TRBV4-3 with TRBJ2-5; 9 bases in the middle match TRBD2. CDR3 loop: CASSQVGSGSQETQYF. The DNA reads as follows: TGCGCCAGCAGCCAAGTGGGTAGCGGGAGCCAAGAGACCCAGTACTTC.